These 13 T cell receptor beta chains were sequenced from one sample in a study of shared T cell receptors in the human thymus. TCRdb keeps only in-frame clones here, not all; method: immunoSEQ multiplex PCR. The repertoire has under 850,000 clones, roughly 88% of them found once; the top ten carry 0.0095% to 0.012%. These same data were also listed under a study on human thymus T cells.

Input material: thymocytes. The receptors originated from a boy under three years old with a congenital heart defect.

This chain links TRBV11-2 with TRBJ2-1; 12 bases map to TRBD2. Germline V gene sequence: CDR1 SGHAT, CDR2 FQNNGV. The CDR3 is 16 residues long. With V trimmed by 3 bases and J by 8 bases, 8 bases remained unmatched. CDR3 nucleotides: TGTGCCAGCAGCTTGACGACTAGCGGGAGAAGGCATGAGCAGTTCTTC. Protein product: CASSLTTSGRRHEQFF.

The CDR3 nucleotides read TGTGCCACCAGCCCAGGGCAGACAGATACGCAGTATTTT. This translates into CATSPGQTDTQYF. The rearrangement joins TRBV15 to TRBJ2-3, with TRBD1 as a possible D gene (5 bases). The CDR3 has 13 residues. The V gene lost 5 bases and the J gene lost 3 bases, with 9 bases spanning the gap. From germline, CDR1 is LNHNV and CDR2 YYDKDF (reference sequence).

This chain joins TRBV16 and TRBJ2-5, with TRBD1 matching over 8 bases. Germline assignment: CDR1 KGHSY and CDR2 FQNENV. The CDR3 consists of 12 residues. Trimming removed 4 bases from V and 5 bases from J; junction bases left unmatched: 0. This chain's CDR3 is CASSRDRETQYF. DNA for the CDR3: TGTGCCAGCAGCCGGGACAGGGAGACCCAGTACTTC.

This chain uses TRBV2 with TRBJ2-5; tentatively, D is TRBD2 (5 bases). Trimming took off 2 bases at V and 5 bases at J, with 6 bases between the two ends. Germline lookup yields CDR1 SNHLY and CDR2 FYNNEI. This CDR3 has 12 residues. The CDR3 DNA reads TGTGCCAGCAGTGAACCGGGGGAGACCCAGTACTTC. Protein: CASSEPGETQYF.

The rearrangement uses TRBV7-8 and TRBJ2-5; D is unclear. Trimming cost V 5 bases and J 12 bases, with 13 bases left between them. From germline, CDR1 is SGHVS and CDR2 FQNEAQ. This CDR3 spans 11 amino acids. The CDR3 region is CASSPLRFKYF. The CDR3 nucleotides are TGTGCCAGCAGCCCTCTCCGGTTCAAGTACTTC. The full variable domain, rest sourced from reference TRBV7-8 and TRBJ2-5, is GAGVSQSPRYKVAKRGQDVALRCDPISGHVSLFWYQQALGQGPEFLTYFQNEAQLDKSGLPSDRFFAERPEGSVSTLKIQRTQQEDSAVYLCASSPLRFKYFGPGTRLLVL.

V is TRBV10-2 and J is TRBJ2-4, with 7 bases that match TRBD2. Germline V CDR1 and CDR2: WSHSY, SAAADI. With 4 bases clipped from V and 9 bases from J, the junction kept 12 bases outside the gene matches. This CDR3 spans 15 amino acids. The CDR3 region has the DNA TGCGCCAGCAGTGGGGGGGGAAGTCCCCTGGGCATTCAGTACTTC. Protein: CASSGGGSPLGIQYF.

The rearrangement joins TRBV4-3 to TRBJ2-3; TRBD2 matches at 8 bases. Germline-derived CDR1 and CDR2 are LGHNA and YSLEER. V lost 2 bases, J lost 2 bases, and 6 bases stayed unmatched. The CDR3 extends over 16 amino acids. CDR3 sequence (DNA): TGCGCCAGCAGCCAAAGAGCGGGAGCCGTCACAGATACGCAGTATTTT. Residues: CASSQRAGAVTDTQYF.

V and J are TRBV12-5 and TRBJ2-1; TRBD1 agrees at 8 bases. Germline trimming cut 1 base from V and 6 bases from J; bases unmatched to any gene: 2. Germline V gene lookup returns CDR1 LGHNT and CDR2 FRNRAP. This CDR3 spans 14 amino acids. This CDR3 reads CASGLGTGPNEQFF. CDR3 nucleotides: TGTGCTAGTGGTTTGGGGACAGGGCCCAATGAGCAGTTCTTC.

Written as DNA, the CDR3 is TGTGCCAGCAGCAAATCCGGACAGTATAGCAATCAGCCCCAGCATTTT. This sequence encodes CASSKSGQYSNQPQHF. The chain employs TRBV21-1 and TRBJ1-5; TRBD1, the D gene given by the table, was not confirmed from the DNA. TRBV21-1 is a pseudogene. The CDR3 length is 16 residues.

This chain uses TRBV6-1 with TRBJ1-5, with D perhaps matching TRBD1 (5 bases). Germline values: CDR1 MNHNS, CDR2 SASEGT. Trimming took 6 bases from V and 2 from J, leaving 8 bases between them. The length of the CDR3 is 13 residues. The CDR3 DNA is TGTGCCAGCAGCACGACAGGCAATCAGCCCCAGCATTTT. Amino acids: CASSTTGNQPQHF.

CDR3 nucleotide sequence: TGCGCCAGCAGGGGAGTCAGGGGAGGGGAAAAACTGTTTTTT. This codes for CASRGVRGGEKLFF. The rearrangement joins TRBV10-1 to TRBJ1-4; D perhaps matches TRBD1 (6 bases). The CDR3 length is 14 residues. V dropped 6 bases and J dropped 8 bases, with 16 bases sitting between them. The germline V gene has CDR1 WNHNN and CDR2 SYGVQD (reference sequence).

The chain employs TRBV12-5 and TRBJ2-1, with a possible D match to TRBD2 (7 bases). Trimming removed 1 base from V and 5 bases from J, with 15 bases in between. This CDR3 is 16 amino acids long. Germline V gene lookup returns CDR1 LGHNT and CDR2 FRNRAP. CDR3 region: CASGLERGGAHNEQFF. The DNA of the CDR3 is TGTGCTAGTGGTTTGGAGAGGGGGGGAGCCCACAATGAGCAGTTCTTC.

The chain joins TRBV2 to TRBJ1-1, with D unresolved. CDR1 is SNHLY and CDR2 is FYNNEI in the germline V gene. The CDR3 sequence is 13 residues long. V lost 6 bases and J 2 bases, leaving 10 bases between the germline ends. The CDR3 coding sequence is TGTGCCAGCAGCGCCCGGGGTAACACTGAAGCTTTCTTT. Protein: CASSARGNTEAFF.